Listed below are T cell receptor beta chains from one sample, sequenced in a study of blood T cell repertoires in COVID-19. The assay was immunoSEQ multiplex PCR, and TCRdb's table has in-frame clones only and misses some. The table has around 310,000 clones, roughly nine tenths seen once; the top ten hold roughly a tenth. Sequencing used PBMCs or T cells enriched from blood (not recorded which). These receptors were collected from a woman under 40 who had recovered from COVID-19. Both conserved end residues are part of each CDR3. D genes are given only for firm matches. Rows may omit the clone size; those that give it use once, few, many or a size class.

-	TRBJ1-2	TRBV15	-	TGTGCCACCAGCAGATATTCCGGACAGAACTATGGCTACACCTTC	CATSRYSGQNYGYTF
-	TRBJ1-2	TRBV3-1/TRBV3-2	TRBD1	TGTGCCAGCAGCCAAGAGGACAGGATAAACTATGGCTACACCTTC	CASSQEDRINYGYTF
-	TRBJ1-5	TRBV28	-	TGTGCCAGCAGTTTCTTACTCCTAGCCCAGCATTTT	CASSFLLLAQHF
few	TRBJ2-2	TRBV19	TRBD1	TGTGCCAGTACGTATGACAGGGATAGCACCGGGGAGCTGTTTTTT	CASTYDRDSTGELFF
once	TRBJ2-3	TRBV11-1	TRBD2	TGTGCCTCCGGGACTAGCGGCACAGATACGCAGTATTTT	CASGTSGTDTQYF
-	TRBJ2-3	TRBV13	-	TGTGCCAGCAACGGAGTTCAATCCAGCACAGATACGCAGTATTTT	CASNGVQSSTDTQYF
few	TRBJ1-1	TRBV10-3	TRBD1	TGTGCCATCAGTGGGGGACAGACGAACACTGAAGCTTTCTTT	CAISGGQTNTEAFF
-	TRBJ1-5	TRBV12-3/TRBV12-4	TRBD1	TGTGCCAGCAGTGGACAGGTCGGTCAGCCCCAGCATTTT	CASSGQVGQPQHF
-	TRBJ2-7	TRBV28	-	TGTGCCAGCAGTTCCTATACTTCCCTCTACGAGCAGTACTTC	CASSSYTSLYEQYF
-	TRBJ1-6	TRBV19	-	TGTGCCAGCGAGGCGGGCCTTAATTCACCCCTCCACTTT	CASEAGLNSPLHF
-	TRBJ2-5	TRBV7-9	TRBD1	TGTGCCAGCAGCTTATGGGGGACAGGGAGGCGTGAGACCCAGTACTTC	CASSLWGTGRRETQYF
-	TRBJ1-1	TRBV29-1	-	TGCAGCGTTGAAGGTCTGGGGGGATCCACTGAAGCTTTCTTT	CSVEGLGGSTEAFF
-	TRBJ2-5	TRBV7-2	-	TGTGCCAGCAGCTTTGTGGGGGGAGAACCCGTAGAGACCCAGTACTTC	CASSFVGGEPVETQYF
few	TRBJ2-1	TRBV5-1	-	TGCGCCAGCAGCTTGGGACAGGAATCCAATGAGCAGTTCTTC	CASSLGQESNEQFF
few	TRBJ1-1	TRBV9	-	TGTGCCAGCAGCGTAGGGGAGTGGGCTGAAGCTTTCTTT	CASSVGEWAEAFF
-	TRBJ2-7	TRBV7-9	-	TGTGCCAGCAGCCCAAGACCAGGAGGGAAATCCTACGAGCAGTACTTC	CASSPRPGGKSYEQYF
once	TRBJ2-7	TRBV4-1	-	TGCGCCAGCAGCCAAGAGGGCACCTACGAGCAGTACTTC	CASSQEGTYEQYF